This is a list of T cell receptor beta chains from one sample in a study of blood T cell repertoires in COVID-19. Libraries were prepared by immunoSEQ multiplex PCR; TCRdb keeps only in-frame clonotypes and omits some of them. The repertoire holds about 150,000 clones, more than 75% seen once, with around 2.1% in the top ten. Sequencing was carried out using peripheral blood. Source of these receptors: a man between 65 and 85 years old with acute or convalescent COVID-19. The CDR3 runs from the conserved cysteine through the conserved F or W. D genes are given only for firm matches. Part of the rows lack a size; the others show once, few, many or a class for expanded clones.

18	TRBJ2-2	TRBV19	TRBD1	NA	CASTHTIVRDRGTGELFF	TGTGCCAGTACCCATACAATAGTCCGGGACAGGGGGACCGGGGAGCTGTTTTTT
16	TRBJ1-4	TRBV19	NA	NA	CASSSLYRATNEKLFF	TGTGCCAGTAGTAGCCTTTATCGAGCAACTAATGAAAAACTGTTTTTT
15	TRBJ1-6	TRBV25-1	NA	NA	CASSSTFGRSSPLHF	TGTGCCAGCAGTTCCACCTTCGGGAGGAGTTCACCCCTCCACTTT
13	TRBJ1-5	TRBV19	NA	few	CASRERGNQPQHF	TGTGCCAGTAGGGAGCGGGGCAATCAGCCCCAGCATTTT
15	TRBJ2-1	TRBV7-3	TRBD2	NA	CASKKTSGLGNEQFF	TGTGCCAGCAAGAAGACTAGCGGGTTAGGCAATGAGCAGTTCTTC
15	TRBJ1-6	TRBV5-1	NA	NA	CASSRQPPDESPLHF	TGCGCCAGCAGCCGACAACCCCCGGATGAATCACCCCTCCACTTT
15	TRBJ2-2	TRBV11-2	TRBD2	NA	CASSLVTSGGGELFF	TGTGCCAGCAGCTTAGTTACTAGCGGGGGCGGGGAGCTGTTTTTT
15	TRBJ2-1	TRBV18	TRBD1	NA	CASSPGDRGNNEQFF	TGTGCCAGCTCACCGGGGGACAGGGGCAACAATGAGCAGTTCTTC
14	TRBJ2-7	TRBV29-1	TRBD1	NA	CSVGGQGLSYEQYF	TGCAGCGTTGGGGGACAGGGTTTATCCTACGAGCAGTACTTC
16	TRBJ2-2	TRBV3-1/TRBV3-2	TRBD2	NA	CASSQLAGEDTGELFF	TGTGCCAGCAGCCAACTAGCGGGGGAAGACACCGGGGAGCTGTTTTTT
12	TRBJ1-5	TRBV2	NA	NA	CASSEGAQPQHF	TGTGCCAGCAGTGAAGGGGCGCAGCCCCAGCATTTT
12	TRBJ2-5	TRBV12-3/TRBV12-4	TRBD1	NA	CASSTGGETQYF	TGTGCCAGCAGCACAGGGGGGGAGACCCAGTACTTC
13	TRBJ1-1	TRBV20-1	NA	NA	CSASYQGGTEAFF	TGCAGTGCTAGTTACCAAGGGGGCACTGAAGCTTTCTTT
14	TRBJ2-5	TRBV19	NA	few	CASSIVRGVETQYF	TGTGCCAGTAGTATAGTCAGGGGGGTGGAGACCCAGTACTTC
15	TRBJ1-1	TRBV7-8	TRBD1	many	CASRDDRGLNTEAFF	TGTGCCAGCAGGGACGACAGGGGGCTGAACACTGAAGCTTTCTTT
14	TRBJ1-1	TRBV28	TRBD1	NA	CASSAGGLNTEAFF	TGTGCCAGCAGCGCAGGGGGGTTGAACACTGAAGCTTTCTTT
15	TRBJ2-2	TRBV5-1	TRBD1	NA	CASSWTGETTGELFF	TGCGCCAGCAGCTGGACAGGGGAGACGACCGGGGAGCTGTTTTTT
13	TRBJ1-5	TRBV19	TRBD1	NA	CASTIQGDQPQHF	TGTGCCAGTACCATACAGGGGGATCAGCCCCAGCATTTT
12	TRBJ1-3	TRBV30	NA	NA	CAWMSSGNTIYF	TGTGCCTGGATGAGTTCTGGAAACACCATATATTTT
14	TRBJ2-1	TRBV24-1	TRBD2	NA	CATSGTLAGSEQFF	TGTGCCACCAGTGGGACGCTAGCGGGGTCTGAGCAGTTCTTC
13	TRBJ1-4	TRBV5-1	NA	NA	CASSTGIDEKLFF	TGCGCCAGCAGCACAGGGATCGATGAAAAACTGTTTTTT
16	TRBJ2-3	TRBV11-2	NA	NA	CASSFFTNRLTDTQYF	TGTGCCAGCAGCTTTTTTACTAACCGCCTCACAGATACGCAGTATTTT
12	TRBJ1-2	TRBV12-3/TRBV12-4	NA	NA	CASSLRSGPITF	TGTGCCAGCAGTTTAAGGTCAGGCCCTATCACCTTC
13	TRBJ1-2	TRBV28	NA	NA	CASSLSGFYGYTF	TGTGCCAGCAGTTTATCAGGGTTCTATGGCTACACCTTC
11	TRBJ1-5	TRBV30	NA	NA	CAWGGSGPQHF	TGTGCCTGGGGGGGGTCCGGGCCCCAGCATTTT
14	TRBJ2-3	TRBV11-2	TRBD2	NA	CASRRTSEADTQYF	TGTGCCAGCAGACGGACTAGCGAGGCAGATACGCAGTATTTT
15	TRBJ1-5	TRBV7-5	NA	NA	CASEEDRASGQPQHF	TGTGCCAGCGAAGAGGACAGGGCCTCGGGTCAGCCCCAGCATTTT
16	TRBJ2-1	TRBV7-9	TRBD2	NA	CASSYASGDSYNEQFF	TGTGCCAGCAGCTACGCAAGCGGGGACTCCTACAATGAGCAGTTCTTC
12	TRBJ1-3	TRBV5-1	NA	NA	CASSTGGNTIYF	TGCGCCAGCAGCACAGGGGGAAACACCATATATTTT
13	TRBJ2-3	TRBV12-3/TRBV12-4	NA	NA	CASQRQGSDTQYF	TGTGCCAGCCAACGGCAGGGGTCAGATACGCAGTATTTT
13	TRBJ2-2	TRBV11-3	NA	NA	CASSLVGAGELFF	TGTGCCAGCAGCTTAGTGGGCGCCGGGGAGCTGTTTTTT
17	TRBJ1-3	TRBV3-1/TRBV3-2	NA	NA	CASSPGAPDGSGNTIYF	TGTGCCAGCAGCCCAGGGGCTCCAGACGGCTCTGGAAACACCATATATTTT
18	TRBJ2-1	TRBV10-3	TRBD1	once	CAISEFEGSGDRANEQFF	TGTGCCATCAGTGAGTTCGAAGGGTCGGGGGACAGGGCCAATGAGCAGTTCTTC
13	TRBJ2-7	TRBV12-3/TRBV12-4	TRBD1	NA	CASSTEDRHEQYF	TGTGCCAGCAGTACGGAGGACAGGCACGAGCAGTACTTC
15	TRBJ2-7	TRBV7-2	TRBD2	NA	CASSLGAGVAYEQYF	TGTGCCAGCAGCTTAGGGGCGGGGGTTGCCTACGAGCAGTACTTC
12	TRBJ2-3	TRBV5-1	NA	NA	CASSRGGDTQYF	TGCGCCAGCAGCCGTGGGGGGGATACGCAGTATTTT
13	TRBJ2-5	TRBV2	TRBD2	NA	CATSRGVQETQYF	TGTGCCACCTCACGGGGGGTCCAAGAGACCCAGTACTTC
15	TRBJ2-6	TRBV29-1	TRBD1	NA	CSVVDRFNGANVLTF	TGCAGCGTTGTGGACAGGTTCAACGGGGCCAACGTCCTGACTTTC
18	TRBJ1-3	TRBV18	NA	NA	CASSLRAGPSSSGNTIYF	TGTGCCAGCTCGTTAAGGGCGGGGCCCTCCAGCTCTGGAAACACCATATATTTT
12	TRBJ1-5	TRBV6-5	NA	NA	CASSSPGQPQHF	TGTGCCAGCAGTTCTCCGGGTCAGCCCCAGCATTTT
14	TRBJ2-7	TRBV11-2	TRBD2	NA	CASSPLLAGVEQYF	TGTGCCAGCAGCCCCCTACTAGCGGGTGTCGAGCAGTACTTC
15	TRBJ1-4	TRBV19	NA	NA	CASSMVQGIGEKLFF	TGTGCCAGTAGTATGGTTCAGGGAATTGGCGAAAAACTGTTTTTT
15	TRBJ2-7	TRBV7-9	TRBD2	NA	CASSLQASGNYEQYF	TGTGCCAGCAGCTTACAAGCTAGCGGCAACTACGAGCAGTACTTC
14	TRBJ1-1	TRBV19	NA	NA	CASSAAGRGTEAFF	TGTGCCAGTAGTGCCGCAGGGAGGGGCACTGAAGCTTTCTTT
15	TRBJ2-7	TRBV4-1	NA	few	CASSPMVAVLGEQYF	TGCGCCAGCAGCCCCATGGTAGCCGTCCTGGGCGAGCAGTACTTC
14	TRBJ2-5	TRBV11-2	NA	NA	CASSLVATRKTQYF	TGTGCCAGCAGCTTGGTTGCGACAAGGAAGACCCAGTACTTC
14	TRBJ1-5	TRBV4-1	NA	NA	CASSQDQGNQPQHF	TGCGCCAGCAGCCAAGATCAGGGTAACCAGCCCCAGCATTTT
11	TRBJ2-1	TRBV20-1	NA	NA	CSARSYNEQFF	TGCAGTGCTAGGTCTTACAATGAGCAGTTCTTC
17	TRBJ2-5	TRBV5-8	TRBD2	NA	CASSTGTSGAVRETQYF	TGTGCCAGCAGCACCGGGACTAGCGGGGCGGTACGAGAGACCCAGTACTTC
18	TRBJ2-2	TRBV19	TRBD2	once	CASSIRLAGGTNTGELFF	TGTGCCAGTAGTATAAGGCTAGCGGGAGGGACGAACACCGGGGAGCTGTTTTTT
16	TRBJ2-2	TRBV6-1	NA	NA	CASSELLAQNTGELFF	TGTGCCAGCAGTGAGCTCCTAGCCCAGAACACCGGGGAGCTGTTTTTT
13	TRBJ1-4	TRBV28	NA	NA	CASKEATNEKLFF	TGTGCCAGCAAGGAGGCAACTAATGAAAAACTGTTTTTT
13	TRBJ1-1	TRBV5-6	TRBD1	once	CASSQDRDTEAFF	TGTGCCAGCAGCCAAGACAGGGACACTGAAGCTTTCTTT